These T cell receptor beta chains were read from a single sample in a study of molecular identifiers for immune sequencing clone quantification. TCRdb recomputed calls from the PCR reads with MiXCR, one row per CDR3 protein. The sample includes 60,000 to 70,000 distinct CDR3 sequences, 15% to 20% seen only once; the top ten take over 1.3%. The material sequenced was naive CD8+ T cells from blood, with Jurkat cell RNA spiked in. The receptors shown here come from a human donor in good health. Some libraries in this study had Jurkat cell RNA spiked in. Both conserved end residues are part of each CDR3. A D gene is named only where the DNA matches it firmly. Clone size, where shown, is once, few, many, or a class for clones that have expanded.

v_call: TRBV6-5
clone_size: many
d_call: NA
j_call: TRBJ2-3
cdr3_aa: CASSYSNIKAAPDTQYF
cdr3_nt: TGTGCCAGCAGTTACTCAAACATAAAGGCGGCCCCAGATACGCAGTATTTT

v_call: TRBV11-2
clone_size: many
d_call: NA
j_call: TRBJ2-7
cdr3_aa: CASSLTLYEQYF
cdr3_nt: TGTGCCAGCAGCCTTACACTCTACGAGCAGTACTTC

v_call: TRBV6-5
clone_size: NA
d_call: NA
j_call: TRBJ2-7
cdr3_aa: CASTQDPGGAYEQYF
cdr3_nt: TGTGCCAGCACCCAGGACCCAGGAGGGGCCTACGAGCAGTACTTC

v_call: TRBV3-1
clone_size: few
d_call: TRBD2
j_call: TRBJ2-5
cdr3_aa: CASSQGGGLAGFETQYF
cdr3_nt: TGTGCCAGCAGCCAAGGTGGGGGACTAGCGGGATTTGAGACCCAGTACTTC

v_call: TRBV4-3
clone_size: many
d_call: NA
j_call: TRBJ2-7
cdr3_aa: CASSQGHRDMSYEQYF
cdr3_nt: TGCGCCAGCAGCCAAGGCCACCGGGACATGTCCTACGAGCAGTACTTC

v_call: TRBV7-9
clone_size: NA
d_call: NA
j_call: TRBJ2-3
cdr3_aa: CASSLMWDTQYF
cdr3_nt: TGTGCCAGCAGCTTAATGTGGGATACGCAGTATTTT

v_call: TRBV4-1
clone_size: NA
d_call: NA
j_call: TRBJ2-1
cdr3_aa: CASSQGRLGAIIHEQFF
cdr3_nt: TGCGCCAGCAGCCAAGGGCGACTTGGGGCTATTATACATGAGCAGTTCTTC

v_call: TRBV10-2
clone_size: few
d_call: NA
j_call: TRBJ2-7
cdr3_aa: CASSESRQVYEQYF
cdr3_nt: TGCGCCAGCAGTGAAAGTCGGCAGGTATACGAGCAGTACTTC

v_call: TRBV7-8
clone_size: many
d_call: NA
j_call: TRBJ1-1
cdr3_aa: CASSLLNTEAFF
cdr3_nt: TGTGCCAGCAGCTTACTGAACACTGAAGCTTTCTTT

v_call: TRBV7-9
clone_size: many
d_call: NA
j_call: TRBJ2-1
cdr3_aa: CASSSSREYEQFF
cdr3_nt: TGTGCCAGCAGCTCCTCGAGGGAGTATGAGCAGTTCTTC

v_call: TRBV4-2
clone_size: many
d_call: NA
j_call: TRBJ1-1
cdr3_aa: CASSQGFVTADTEAFF
cdr3_nt: TGTGCCAGCAGCCAAGGTTTCGTGACAGCGGACACTGAAGCTTTCTTT

v_call: TRBV5-3
clone_size: NA
d_call: TRBD1
j_call: TRBJ2-1
cdr3_aa: CASSSLDRAPYNEQLF
cdr3_nt: TGTGCCAGCAGCTCATTAGACAGGGCACCCTACAATGAGCAGCTCTTC

v_call: TRBV20-1
clone_size: many
d_call: NA
j_call: TRBJ2-7
cdr3_aa: CSARVAAGYEQYF
cdr3_nt: TGCAGTGCTAGAGTGGCGGCGGGCTACGAGCAGTACTTC

v_call: TRBV4-1
clone_size: NA
d_call: NA
j_call: TRBJ2-1
cdr3_aa: CASSQDVLRAWDRQFF
cdr3_nt: TGCGCCAGCAGCCAAGATGTTTTAAGGGCCTGGGATAGGCAGTTCTTC

v_call: TRBV4-1
clone_size: many
d_call: TRBD2
j_call: TRBJ2-7
cdr3_aa: CASSHSPGTSGSYEQYF
cdr3_nt: TGCGCCAGCAGCCATAGCCCCGGGACTAGCGGGAGTTACGAGCAGTACTTC

v_call: TRBV27
clone_size: NA
d_call: NA
j_call: TRBJ2-7
cdr3_aa: CASSLRGHEQYF
cdr3_nt: TGTGCCAGCAGTTTAAGGGGCCACGAGCAGTACTTC

v_call: TRBV19
clone_size: NA
d_call: NA
j_call: TRBJ1-4
cdr3_aa: CAGSQYAPGARGEKLFF
cdr3_nt: TGTGCCGGTAGCCAATATGCACCCGGAGCTAGGGGTGAAAAACTGTTTTTT

v_call: TRBV6-5
clone_size: many
d_call: TRBD2
j_call: TRBJ2-1
cdr3_aa: CASSRLAGGPLSSYNEQFF
cdr3_nt: TGTGCCAGCAGTCGACTAGCGGGAGGGCCATTAAGCTCCTACAATGAGCAGTTCTTC

v_call: TRBV27
clone_size: NA
d_call: TRBD2
j_call: TRBJ2-3
cdr3_aa: CASSLGSGRVVDMQYF
cdr3_nt: TGTGCCAGCAGTCTTGGCAGCGGGAGAGTAGTAGATATGCAGTATTTT

v_call: TRBV12-3/TRBV12-4
clone_size: few
d_call: NA
j_call: TRBJ2-7
cdr3_aa: CASSSTRYEQYF
cdr3_nt: TGTGCCAGCAGTTCCACACGTTACGAGCAGTACTTC

v_call: TRBV23-1
clone_size: many
d_call: TRBD1
j_call: TRBJ1-5
cdr3_aa: CASSRYHRGLCQPQHF
cdr3_nt: TGCGCCAGCAGTCGTTACCACAGGGGGCTTTGCCAGCCCCAGCATTTT

v_call: TRBV7-8
clone_size: many
d_call: NA
j_call: TRBJ2-1
cdr3_aa: CASSLVLASNEQFF
cdr3_nt: TGTGCCAGCAGCTTAGTACTAGCTTCCAATGAGCAGTTCTTC

v_call: TRBV29-1
clone_size: NA
d_call: TRBD2
j_call: TRBJ2-1
cdr3_aa: CSAEDHEREPIPEQFF
cdr3_nt: TGCAGCGCTGAGGATCACGAGCGGGAGCCGATCCCCGAGCAGTTCTTC

v_call: TRBV9
clone_size: few
d_call: TRBD2
j_call: TRBJ2-7
cdr3_aa: CASSARLAGTHEQYF
cdr3_nt: TGTGCCAGCAGCGCCAGACTAGCTGGGACCCACGAGCAGTACTTC

v_call: TRBV10-3
clone_size: many
d_call: NA
j_call: TRBJ1-1
cdr3_aa: CAISDDDRMNTEAFF
cdr3_nt: TGTGCCATCAGTGACGATGACCGTATGAACACTGAAGCTTTCTTT

v_call: TRBV2
clone_size: NA
d_call: NA
j_call: TRBJ1-1
cdr3_aa: CASSDSAGSMNTEAFF
cdr3_nt: TGTGCCAGCAGTGATAGCGCAGGGTCCATGAACACTGAAGCTTTCTTT

v_call: TRBV11-3
clone_size: many
d_call: NA
j_call: TRBJ2-3
cdr3_aa: CASTKTADTQYF
cdr3_nt: TGTGCCAGCACCAAAACCGCAGATACGCAGTATTTT

v_call: TRBV6-5
clone_size: many
d_call: NA
j_call: TRBJ2-7
cdr3_aa: CASSYPIGGSTYEQYF
cdr3_nt: TGTGCCAGCAGTTACCCAATAGGAGGATCAACCTACGAGCAGTACTTC

v_call: TRBV30
clone_size: many
d_call: NA
j_call: TRBJ2-7
cdr3_aa: CAWSDTLRGQYF
cdr3_nt: TGTGCCTGGAGTGACACATTACGGGGGCAGTACTTC

v_call: TRBV19
clone_size: NA
d_call: TRBD1
j_call: TRBJ2-7
cdr3_aa: CASSLQGANWEQYF
cdr3_nt: TGTGCCAGTAGTCTTCAGGGGGCAAATTGGGAGCAGTACTTC

v_call: TRBV10-3
clone_size: many
d_call: NA
j_call: TRBJ2-3
cdr3_aa: CAISESTDTQYF
cdr3_nt: TGTGCCATCAGTGAGTCCACAGATACGCAGTATTTT

v_call: TRBV28
clone_size: many
d_call: NA
j_call: TRBJ1-1
cdr3_aa: CASSQPIGTGLNTEAFF
cdr3_nt: TGTGCCAGCAGCCAACCGATTGGGACCGGATTGAACACTGAAGCTTTCTTT

v_call: TRBV5-1
clone_size: many
d_call: NA
j_call: TRBJ2-7
cdr3_aa: CASSLESSRLYEQYF
cdr3_nt: TGCGCCAGCAGCTTGGAGTCTAGCCGATTATACGAGCAGTACTTC

v_call: TRBV7-7
clone_size: many
d_call: TRBD2
j_call: TRBJ2-5
cdr3_aa: CASSLELAGEETQYF
cdr3_nt: TGTGCCAGCAGCTTAGAACTAGCGGGAGAAGAGACCCAGTACTTC

v_call: TRBV7-8
clone_size: few
d_call: NA
j_call: TRBJ2-5
cdr3_aa: CASSWTETQYF
cdr3_nt: TGTGCCAGCAGCTGGACGGAGACCCAGTACTTC

v_call: TRBV27
clone_size: many
d_call: TRBD2
j_call: TRBJ2-3
cdr3_aa: CASSLLPGLAVLTDTQYF
cdr3_nt: TGTGCCAGCAGTTTACTGCCGGGACTAGCGGTTCTCACAGATACGCAGTATTTT

v_call: TRBV12-3/TRBV12-4
clone_size: NA
d_call: NA
j_call: TRBJ2-7
cdr3_aa: CASSLVVSYEQYF
cdr3_nt: TGTGCCAGCAGTTTAGTGGTCAGTTACGAGCAGTACTTC

v_call: TRBV6-1
clone_size: many
d_call: TRBD1
j_call: TRBJ1-1
cdr3_aa: CASRSGQGATEAFF
cdr3_nt: TGTGCCAGCAGATCCGGACAGGGGGCTACTGAAGCTTTCTTT

v_call: TRBV24-1
clone_size: many
d_call: TRBD2
j_call: TRBJ2-1
cdr3_aa: CATSSSGSRYEQFF
cdr3_nt: TGTGCCACCAGTTCTAGCGGGAGTAGGTATGAGCAGTTCTTC

v_call: TRBV6-6
clone_size: many
d_call: NA
j_call: TRBJ2-3
cdr3_aa: CASSYLMGSTDTQYF
cdr3_nt: TGTGCCAGCAGTTACTTGATGGGCTCCACAGATACGCAGTATTTT

v_call: TRBV6-1
clone_size: many
d_call: TRBD1
j_call: TRBJ2-3
cdr3_aa: CASRLTGGLGDTQYF
cdr3_nt: TGTGCCAGCAGATTAACAGGGGGCCTCGGAGATACGCAGTATTTT

v_call: TRBV12-3/TRBV12-4
clone_size: many
d_call: NA
j_call: TRBJ2-3
cdr3_aa: CASSSDGSADTQYF
cdr3_nt: TGTGCCAGCAGTTCGGACGGGAGTGCAGATACGCAGTATTTT

v_call: TRBV9
clone_size: NA
d_call: TRBD1
j_call: TRBJ2-7
cdr3_aa: CASSAHGTGGEGEYF
cdr3_nt: TGTGCCAGCAGCGCCCACGGGACAGGGGGCGAAGGGGAGTACTTC

v_call: TRBV4-2
clone_size: many
d_call: NA
j_call: TRBJ2-3
cdr3_aa: CASSPYRDPTDTQYF
cdr3_nt: TGTGCCAGCAGCCCCTACCGGGACCCCACAGATACGCAGTATTTT

v_call: TRBV7-8
clone_size: many
d_call: NA
j_call: TRBJ2-7
cdr3_aa: CASSVGGPYEQYF
cdr3_nt: TGTGCCAGCAGCGTGGGGGGACCCTACGAGCAGTACTTC

v_call: TRBV5-1
clone_size: NA
d_call: TRBD2
j_call: TRBJ2-7
cdr3_aa: CASGLVGGSAEEQYF
cdr3_nt: TGCGCCAGCGGCTTGGTTGGCGGGAGCGCAGAAGAGCAGTACTTC

v_call: TRBV4-1
clone_size: NA
d_call: TRBD2
j_call: TRBJ2-7
cdr3_aa: CASSHEPGTSVTYEQYF
cdr3_nt: TGCGCCAGCAGCCACGAACCAGGGACTAGCGTCACCTACGAGCAGTACTTC

v_call: TRBV6-1
clone_size: NA
d_call: NA
j_call: TRBJ1-2
cdr3_aa: CASTGTSSYGYTF
cdr3_nt: TGTGCCAGCACCGGCACGAGCTCCTATGGCTACACCTTC

v_call: TRBV27
clone_size: many
d_call: NA
j_call: TRBJ1-5
cdr3_aa: CASSLLGDQPQHF
cdr3_nt: TGTGCCAGCAGTTTATTAGGGGATCAGCCCCAGCATTTT

v_call: TRBV4-1
clone_size: many
d_call: NA
j_call: TRBJ2-7
cdr3_aa: CASSQVSTGAYEQYF
cdr3_nt: TGCGCCAGCAGCCAAGTTTCTACAGGCGCCTACGAGCAGTACTTC

v_call: TRBV6-5
clone_size: many
d_call: TRBD2
j_call: TRBJ2-7
cdr3_aa: CASTGGASYEQYF
cdr3_nt: TGTGCCAGCACGGGGGGGGCTTCCTACGAGCAGTACTTC

v_call: TRBV30
clone_size: many
d_call: NA
j_call: TRBJ2-2
cdr3_aa: CAWNGVPHSNTGELFF
cdr3_nt: TGTGCCTGGAACGGGGTTCCACACTCGAACACCGGGGAGCTGTTTTTT

v_call: TRBV11-3
clone_size: NA
d_call: TRBD1
j_call: TRBJ1-1
cdr3_aa: CASSPNRQGIWDTEAFF
cdr3_nt: TGTGCCAGCAGCCCAAATCGACAGGGGATTTGGGACACTGAAGCTTTCTTT

v_call: TRBV5-4
clone_size: NA
d_call: NA
j_call: TRBJ2-7
cdr3_aa: CASSGTDNSYEQYF
cdr3_nt: TGTGCCAGTAGCGGGACAGACAACTCCTACGAGCAGTACTTC